This T cell receptor (beta chain) was sequenced in a study of T cells in Graves' hyperthyroidism and ophthalmopathy. TCR beta CDR3 sequences were amplified from RNA transcripts. With the HTBI primer set, the TCR CDR3 went through a first round of RT-PCR. TCRdb called the multiplex PCR reads again in MiXCR, with one record for every CDR3 protein. This table holds about 210,000 distinct CDR3 sequences, over 15% found once. V lost 4 bases and J lost 2; bases outside the gene matches: 5. The CDR3 totals 15 residues. CDR1 SGHRS and CDR2 YFSETQ come from the germline V gene. This sequence originates from a man aged 50 or older with Graves' hyperthyroidism. The chain recombines TRBV5-1 with TRBJ2-2; TRBD1 matches at 7 bases. The source material was blood. Here the CDR3 reads CASSPDRHNTGELFF. The CDR3 bases are TGCGCCAGCAGCCCGGACAGGCATAACACCGGGGAGCTGTTTTTT.